This entry lists 7 T cell receptor beta chains sequenced from one sample in a study of T-cell reconstitution after alpha-beta-depleted transplantation in children. TCRbeta library construction was performed incorporating unique molecular identifiers. TCRdb called the PCR reads again in MiXCR, with one record for every CDR3 protein. The sample yields 200,000 to 250,000 distinct CDR3 sequences, 8% to 9.5% seen once. The source material was PBMCs from the stem cell graft donor, sampled from the stem cell graft. The receptors derive from a human donor who donated a stem cell graft to a child with acute lymphoblastic leukemia.

This clonotype was observed a handful of times. V and J are TRBV6-5 and TRBJ2-2, with 9 bases that match TRBD2. V was clipped by 2 bases and J by 7 bases; unmatched bases: 8. CDR1 is MNHEY, CDR2 SVGAGI, per germline. This CDR3 is 16 amino acids long. CDR3 DNA sequence: TGTGCCAGCAGTTACCTAATAGCGGGGGAGGGCGGGGAGCTGTTTTTT. Protein product: CASSYLIAGEGGELFF.

This clonotype was observed a few times. V is TRBV7-2 and J is TRBJ1-1; D unclear. The germline gives CDR1 SGHTA, CDR2 FQGNSA. CDR3 length: 14 amino acids. Trimming took 0 bases from V and 6 from J, leaving 11 bases between them. CDR3 in DNA: TGTGCCAGCAGCTTAGCGATGACGGAGGCTGAAGCTTTCTTT. It yields the protein CASSLAMTEAEAFF.

This clonotype was seen many times. The junction does not match germline at one end; this may be a read error. The V and J genes are TRBV6-5 and TRBJ2-3; TRBD2 matches 12 bases. Germline V gene sequence: CDR1 MNHEY, CDR2 SVGAGI. This CDR3 is 16 amino acids long. CDR3 region: CASSYWTSGGTDTQYF. In nucleotides, the CDR3 is TGTGCCAGCAGCTACTGGACTAGCGGGGGCACAGATACGCAGTATTTT.

In this sample, this clonotype turned up a few times. The chain couples TRBV19 to TRBJ1-1; TRBD1 might be the D (6 bases). V lost 5 bases, J lost 1 base, and 11 bases lay in between. This CDR3 spans 14 amino acids. Germline CDR1 reads LNHDA; CDR2 reads SQIVND (reference sequence). Here the CDR3 reads CASSSRTENTEAFF. Written as DNA, the CDR3 is TGTGCCAGTAGTTCTCGGACAGAGAACACTGAAGCTTTCTTT.

This clonotype was observed at least ten times. The chain is built from TRBV19 and TRBJ2-3; D is possibly TRBD1 (5 bases). V was shortened by 8 bases and J by 2 bases, with 11 bases between the two germline ends. The V gene's germline CDR1 is LNHDA and CDR2 SQIVND (reference sequence). CDR3 length: 13 residues. This chain's CDR3 is CASSQGYTDTQYF. In nucleotides, the CDR3 is TGTGCCAGTTCGCAGGGATACACAGATACGCAGTATTTT.

This clonotype was found a few times. V usage is TRBV20-1 and J usage is TRBJ2-7; maybe TRBD1 (6 bases). The CDR3 totals 14 residues. Germline V lookup: CDR1 DFQATT, CDR2 SNEGSKA (reference sequence). Trimming removed 0 bases at V and 2 bases at J, with 11 bases between. The CDR3 nucleotides are TGCAGTGCTAGAGATAGACAGGCAACCTACGAGCAGTACTTC. Translated, it gives CSARDRQATYEQYF.

Many counts were recorded for this clonotype. The chain has TRBV28 and TRBJ1-1; TRBD1 matches 9 bases. The CDR3 covers 14 residues. CDR1 MDHEN and CDR2 SYDVKM come from the germline V gene. V shed 6 bases and J 4 bases; nucleotides not matched to a gene: 6. The CDR3 protein is CASSPGQGTTEAFF. The CDR3 coding sequence is TGTGCCAGCAGCCCCGGACAGGGGACCACTGAAGCTTTCTTT.